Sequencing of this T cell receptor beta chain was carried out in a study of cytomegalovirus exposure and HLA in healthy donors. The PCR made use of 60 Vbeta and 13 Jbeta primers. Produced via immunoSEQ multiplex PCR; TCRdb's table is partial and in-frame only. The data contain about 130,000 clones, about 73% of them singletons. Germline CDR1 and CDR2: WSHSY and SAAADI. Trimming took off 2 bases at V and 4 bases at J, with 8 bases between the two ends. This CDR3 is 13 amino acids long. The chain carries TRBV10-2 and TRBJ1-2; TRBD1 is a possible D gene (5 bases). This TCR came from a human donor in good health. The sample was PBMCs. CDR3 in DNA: TGCGCCAGCAGTGAGGACAGTTCCTATGGCTACACCTTC. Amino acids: CASSEDSSYGYTF.